A single sample is the source of the 18 T cell receptor beta chains below, sequenced in a study of CD8 T cells in ankylosing spondylitis. Each CDR3 protein is one row after TCRdb ran MiXCR on the 5' RACE reads. Among fewer than 25,000 distinct CDR3 sequences listed, approximately 12% were seen once. The specimen was blood. These receptors all come from a male donor with ankylosing spondylitis or in good health (not recorded which).

The chain uses TRBV12-3 or TRBV12-4 and TRBJ1-2; possible D gene TRBD1, 6 bases. This CDR3 has 15 residues. The V end was cut by 2 bases, the J end by 3 bases, with 13 bases between. The DNA of the CDR3 is TGTGCCAGCAGTTTAAGTGGCAGGGGCTACTATGGCTACACCTTC. Protein: CASSLSGRGYYGYTF.

This clonotype was observed many times. The chain has TRBV7-3 and TRBJ2-1; 7 bases agree with TRBD1. The CDR3 covers 15 residues. Germline CDR1 is SGHTA and CDR2 is FQGTGA. Germline trimming cut 5 bases from V and 0 bases from J; bases unmatched to any gene: 4. In DNA form, the CDR3 reads TGTGCCAGCAGCCCGACAGGGTTCTCCTACAATGAGCAGTTCTTC. Translation: CASSPTGFSYNEQFF. The complete variable domain, with remaining parts taken from reference TRBV7-3 and TRBJ2-1, reads GAGVSQTPSNKVTEKGKYVELRCDPISGHTALYWYRQSLGQGPEFLIYFQGTGAADDSGLPNDRFFAVRPEGSVSTLKIQRTERGDSAVYLCASSPTGFSYNEQFFGPGTRLTVL.

The sample holds a few counts of this clonotype. The J gene is TRBJ1-5, the V gene TRBV18; 7 bases map to TRBD1. The CDR3 is 16 amino acids. V was clipped by 5 bases and J by 2 bases; unmatched bases: 9. Germline lookup yields CDR1 KGHSH and CDR2 LQKENI. This CDR3 is CASSKETGDRNQPQHF. The CDR3 bases are TGTGCCAGCTCAAAGGAAACAGGGGACCGCAATCAGCCCCAGCATTTT.

The chain joins TRBV3-1 to TRBJ2-4, with TRBD2 matching 10 bases. CDR3 length equals 21 residues. The V segment lost 0 bases and the J segment 3 bases; nucleotides outside the gene matches: 17. CDR1 is LGHDT and CDR2 is YNNKEL in the germline V gene (reference sequence). DNA for the CDR3: TGTGCCAGCAGCCAAGATCGGGTGCTAGCGGGAGAACAATATGACAAAAACATTCAGTACTTC. Encoded protein: CASSQDRVLAGEQYDKNIQYF. Variable domain in full (rest from reference TRBV3-1 and TRBJ2-4): DTAVSQTPKYLVTQMGNDKSIKCEQNLGHDTMYWYKQDSKKFLKIMFSYNNKELIINETVPNRFSPKSPDKAHLNLHINSLELGDSAVYFCASSQDRVLAGEQYDKNIQYFGAGTRLSVL.

This clonotype was seen more than once but under ten times. The chain recombines TRBV10-3 with TRBJ2-1, with unresolved D. The CDR3 runs 12 residues. The V end lost 0 bases, the J end lost 8 bases, and 5 bases lay between the germline ends. Germline loops: CDR1 ENHRY, CDR2 SYGVKD. CDR3 sequence: CAISESGYEQFF. The DNA for the CDR3 is TGTGCCATCAGTGAGTCGGGGTATGAGCAGTTCTTC.

This clonotype came up many times. V is TRBV11-1 and J is TRBJ1-6, with D maybe TRBD1 (6 bases). This CDR3 is built from 14 residues. The V gene lost 3 bases and the J gene lost 5 bases, with 8 bases spanning the gap. Looked up from germline, CDR1 is SGHAT and CDR2 is FQDESV (reference sequence). The CDR3 region has the DNA TGTGCCAGCAGCTTTGGGGGCCATAATTCACCCCTCCACTTT. Translation: CASSFGGHNSPLHF.

In this sample, this clonotype turned up many times. The chain employs TRBV29-1 and TRBJ2-1; 9 bases line up with TRBD2. The CDR3 covers 14 residues. CDR1 is SQVTM and CDR2 is ANQGSEA in the germline V gene. After removal of 4 bases from V and 8 bases from J, the junction contained 9 bases not matched to a gene. The CDR3 region is CSVARRGGAHEQFF. The CDR3, as DNA: TGCAGCGTTGCCCGACGCGGGGGGGCTCATGAGCAGTTCTTC.

In its sample, this clonotype was seen a few times. The rearrangement uses TRBV20-1 and TRBJ1-2; no definite D call. The CDR3 has 14 residues. V was cut by 0 bases and J by 5 bases, with 13 bases left in between. Germline CDR1 is DFQATT and CDR2 is SNEGSKA (reference sequence). CDR3 sequence (DNA): TGCAGTGCTAGAGACGATTCAGGATTATATGGCTACACCTTC. Protein product: CSARDDSGLYGYTF.

The genes are TRBV28 and TRBJ1-2; D remains unclear. The germline V gene encodes CDR1 MDHEN and CDR2 SYDVKM. V lost 8 bases to trimming and J lost 1 base, with 8 bases between them. The CDR3 contains 12 residues. The CDR3 loop reads CASAGRNYGYTF. In DNA form, the CDR3 reads TGTGCCAGCGCAGGTCGTAACTATGGCTACACCTTC.

This clonotype has just a few counts. The chain has TRBV25-1 and TRBJ2-4; D is uncertain. The CDR3 runs to 13 residues. Trimming stripped 6 bases from V and 3 bases from J, with 9 bases between. CDR1 is MGHDK, CDR2 SYGVNS, per germline. For the CDR3, the DNA is TGTGCCAGCAGAGGGTGGATCAAAAACATTCAGTACTTC. Its protein product is CASRGWIKNIQYF. Variable domain in full (rest from reference TRBV25-1 and TRBJ2-4): EADIYQTPRYLVIGTGKKITLECSQTMGHDKMYWYQQDPGMELHLIHYSYGVNSTEKGDLSSESTVSRIRTEHFPLTLESARPSHTSQYLCASRGWIKNIQYFGAGTRLSVL.

The chain employs TRBV5-4 and TRBJ2-7, with D possibly called TRBD1 or TRBD2 (5 bases each). The CDR3 is made up of 15 amino acids. Trimming cost V 0 bases and J 2 bases, with 12 bases left between them. Germline loops: CDR1 SGHNT, CDR2 YYREEE (reference sequence). The CDR3 loop is CASSLAIGTAYEQYF. In DNA, the CDR3 is TGTGCCAGCAGCTTGGCCATAGGGACCGCCTACGAGCAGTACTTC.

This clonotype occurred many times. The V and J genes are TRBV7-3 and TRBJ2-3; D gene uncertain. V was clipped by 3 bases and J by 6 bases, with 13 bases between them. Germline CDR1 SGHTA, CDR2 FQGTGA. The length of the CDR3 is 14 residues. The CDR3 sequence: CASSFGGPGDTQYF. CDR3 bases: TGTGCCAGCAGCTTCGGCGGACCAGGCGATACGCAGTATTTT.

A single count supports this clonotype. The V gene is TRBV2, the J gene TRBJ2-5; 11 bases line up with TRBD2. Germline trimming cut 7 bases from V and 1 base from J; bases unmatched to any gene: 14. The length of the CDR3 is 18 residues. Germline CDR1 SNHLY, CDR2 FYNNEI. This chain's CDR3 is CASTKGTSGSGLQETQYF. The DNA of the CDR3 is TGTGCCAGCACCAAGGGGACTAGCGGCTCTGGCCTCCAAGAGACCCAGTACTTC.

This clonotype showed up just a few times. Its ends do not fully match the called genes, so a read error is possible. The rearrangement uses TRBV18 and TRBJ2-2, with a weak D call TRBD2 (5 bases). CDR1 and CDR2 (germline): KGHSH, LQKENI. This CDR3 is built from 16 residues. CDR3 sequence reads: CASSPPRGPTPGELFF. DNA for the CDR3: TGTGCCAGCTCTCCACCGAGAGGGCCGACTCCCGGGGAGCTGTTTTTT.

This clonotype was found many times. The V and J genes are TRBV28 and TRBJ2-1; D is perhaps TRBD2 (6 bases). The length of the CDR3 is 15 residues. The V end was cut by 3 bases, the J end by 4 bases, with 13 bases between. Germline V lookup: CDR1 MDHEN, CDR2 SYDVKM. DNA for the CDR3: TGTGCCAGCAGTTTGGGACTGACCAGGTACAATGAGCAGTTCTTC. Translation gives CASSLGLTRYNEQFF.

This clonotype was seen many times. The chain recombines TRBV5-1 with TRBJ2-7; D perhaps matches TRBD1 (5 bases). Germline V lookup: CDR1 SGHRS, CDR2 YFSETQ. Deletions cut 4 bases from V and 2 bases from J, with 16 bases between. This CDR3 comprises 15 residues. In nucleotides, the CDR3 is TGCGCCAGCAGCCCCAGACAGCTTCTAACCTACGAGCAGTACTTC. It is translated as CASSPRQLLTYEQYF.

At least ten counts were recorded for this clonotype. J is TRBJ2-5 and V is TRBV12-3 or TRBV12-4; D possibly corresponds to TRBD2 (5 bases). Trimming removed 0 bases from V and 5 bases from J, with 10 bases in between. CDR3 length: 14 amino acids. The CDR3 here is CASSLAGAWETQYF. CDR3 bases: TGTGCCAGCAGTTTAGCGGGAGCGTGGGAGACCCAGTACTTC.

This clonotype occurred many times. J is TRBJ2-5 and V is TRBV6-5; D is ambiguous. V dropped 6 bases and J dropped 5 bases, with 13 bases sitting between them. The CDR3 is 13 amino acids. Germline CDR1 MNHEY, CDR2 SVGAGI. DNA for the CDR3: TGTGCCAGCAGCCTGATCGGGTTGGAGACCCAGTACTTC. This codes for CASSLIGLETQYF.